This TCR beta chain was recorded in a study of OX40 agonist ivuxolimab in advanced cancers. About the study: Ivuxolimab, an agonistic anti-OX40 (CD134) antibody, was given to patients. Three individuals attained partial responses, comprising one hepatocellular carcinoma case and two cutaneous melanoma cases. Study-level points and caveats: CD8+ T cells were the subset that, on average, had more expanded clones than CD4+. Normalized expansion of T-cell clones was also low for some nonresponders.

This clone appeared a few times. Its specificity is unknown. Other DNA sequences in the same sample also yield this CDR3. Sequencing was performed with immunoSEQ multiplex PCR; in TCRdb, only in-frame clones are kept and a portion is missing. Of tens of thousands of clones listed, less than 90% are singletons. The CDR3 has 14 residues. V was trimmed by 4 bases and J by 1 base, leaving 11 bases between them. Germline values: CDR1 SGHRS, CDR2 YFSETQ. The chain combines TRBV5-1 with TRBJ1-1; D is perhaps TRBD1 (6 bases). The sequence was obtained from an adult with an advanced solid tumor such as melanoma, head and neck, liver or kidney cancer. The sequencing used CD4+ or CD8+ T cells sorted from blood, collected in a trial of the OX40 agonist ivuxolimab. As DNA, the CDR3 is TGCGCCAGCAGCCTGGACAGCTCGAACACTGAAGCTTTCTTT. It encodes CASSLDSSNTEAFF. Drawing the rest from reference TRBV5-1 and TRBJ1-1, the complete variable domain is KAGVTQTPRYLIKTRGQQVTLSCSPISGHRSVSWYQQTPGQGLQFLFEYFSETQRNKGNFPGRFSGRQFSNSRSEMNVSTLELGDSALYLCASSLDSSNTEAFFGQGTRLTVV.